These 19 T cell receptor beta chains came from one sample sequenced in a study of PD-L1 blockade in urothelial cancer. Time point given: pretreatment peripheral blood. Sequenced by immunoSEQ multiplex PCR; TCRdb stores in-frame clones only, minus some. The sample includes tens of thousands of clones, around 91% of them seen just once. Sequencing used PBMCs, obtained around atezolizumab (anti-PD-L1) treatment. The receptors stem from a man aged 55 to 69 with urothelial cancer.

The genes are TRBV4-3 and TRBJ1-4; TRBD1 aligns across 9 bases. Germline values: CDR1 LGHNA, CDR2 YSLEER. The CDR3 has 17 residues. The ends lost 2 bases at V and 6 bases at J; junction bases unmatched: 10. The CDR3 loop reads CASSQLTSGQGDEKLFF. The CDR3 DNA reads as TGCGCCAGCAGCCAACTTACCTCGGGACAGGGAGATGAAAAACTGTTTTTT.

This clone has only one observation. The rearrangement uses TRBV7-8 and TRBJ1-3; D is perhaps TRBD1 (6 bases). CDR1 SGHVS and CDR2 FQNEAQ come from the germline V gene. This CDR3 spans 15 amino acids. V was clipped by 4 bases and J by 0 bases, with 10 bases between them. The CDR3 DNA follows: TGTGCCAGCAGCTCAGGGGCCGGCTCTGGAAACACCATATATTTT. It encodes CASSSGAGSGNTIYF.

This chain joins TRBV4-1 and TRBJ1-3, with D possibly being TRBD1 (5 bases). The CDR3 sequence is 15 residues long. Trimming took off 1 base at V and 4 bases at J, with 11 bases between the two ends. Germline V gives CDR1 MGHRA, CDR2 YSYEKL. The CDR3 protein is CASSQGQWGGNTIYF. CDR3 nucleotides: TGCGCCAGCAGCCAAGGACAGTGGGGCGGAAACACCATATATTTT.

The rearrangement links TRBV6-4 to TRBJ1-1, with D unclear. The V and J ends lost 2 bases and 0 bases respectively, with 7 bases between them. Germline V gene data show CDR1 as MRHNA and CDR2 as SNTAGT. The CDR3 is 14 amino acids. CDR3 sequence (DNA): TGTGCCAGCAGTGACCAGAACATGAACACTGAAGCTTTCTTT. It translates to CASSDQNMNTEAFF.

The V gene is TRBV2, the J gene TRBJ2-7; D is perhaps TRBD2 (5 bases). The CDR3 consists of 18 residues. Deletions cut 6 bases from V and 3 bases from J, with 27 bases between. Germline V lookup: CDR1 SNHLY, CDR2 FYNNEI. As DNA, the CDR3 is TGTGCCAGCAGGGGCTCGGGAACAAACGTCCCCTCCCTCTACGAGCAGTACTTC. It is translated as CASRGSGTNVPSLYEQYF. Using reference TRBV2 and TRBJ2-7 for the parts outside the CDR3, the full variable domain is EPEVTQTPSHQVTQMGQEVILRCVPISNHLYFYWYRQILGQKVEFLVSFYNNEISEKSEIFDDQFSVERPDGSNFTLKIRSTKLEDSAMYFCASRGSGTNVPSLYEQYFGPGTRLTVT.

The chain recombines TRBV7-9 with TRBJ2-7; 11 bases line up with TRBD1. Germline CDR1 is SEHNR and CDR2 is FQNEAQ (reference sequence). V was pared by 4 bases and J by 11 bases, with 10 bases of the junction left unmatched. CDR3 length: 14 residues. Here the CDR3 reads CASSSGGTGGSEYF. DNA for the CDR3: TGTGCCAGCAGCTCTGGAGGGACAGGGGGTTCGGAGTACTTC.

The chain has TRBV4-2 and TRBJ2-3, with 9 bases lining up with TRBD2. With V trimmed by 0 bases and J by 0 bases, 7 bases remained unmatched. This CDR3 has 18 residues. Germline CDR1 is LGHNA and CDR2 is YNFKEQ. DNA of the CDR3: TGTGCCAGCAGCCAAGATGAGGCGGGGGGGGATAGCACAGATACGCAGTATTTT. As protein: CASSQDEAGGDSTDTQYF.

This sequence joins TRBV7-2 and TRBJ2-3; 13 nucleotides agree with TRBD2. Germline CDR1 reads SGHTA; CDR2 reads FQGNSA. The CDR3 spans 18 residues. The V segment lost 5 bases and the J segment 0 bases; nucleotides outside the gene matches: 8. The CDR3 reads CASSLDTSGGVSTDTQYF. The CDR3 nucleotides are TGTGCCAGCAGCCTAGACACTAGCGGGGGGGTTAGCACAGATACGCAGTATTTT.

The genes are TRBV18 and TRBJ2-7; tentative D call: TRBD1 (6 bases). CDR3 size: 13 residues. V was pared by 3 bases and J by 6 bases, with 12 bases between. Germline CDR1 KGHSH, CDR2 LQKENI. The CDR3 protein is CASSPQTGSEQYF. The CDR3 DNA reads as TGTGCCAGCTCACCGCAAACAGGGAGCGAGCAGTACTTC.

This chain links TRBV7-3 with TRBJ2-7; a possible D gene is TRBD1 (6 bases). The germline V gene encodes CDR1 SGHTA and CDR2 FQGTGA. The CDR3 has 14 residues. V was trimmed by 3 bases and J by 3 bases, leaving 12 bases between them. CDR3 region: CASSLGAGYYEQYF. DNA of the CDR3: TGTGCCAGCAGCTTGGGGGCAGGGTACTACGAGCAGTACTTC.

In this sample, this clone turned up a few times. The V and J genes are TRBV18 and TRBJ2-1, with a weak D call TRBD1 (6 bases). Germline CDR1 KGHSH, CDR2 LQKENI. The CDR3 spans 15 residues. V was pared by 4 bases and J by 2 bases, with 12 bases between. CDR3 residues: CASSRGTKPYNEQFF. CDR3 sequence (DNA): TGTGCCAGCTCACGAGGGACAAAACCCTACAATGAGCAGTTCTTC.

The CDR3 DNA reads TGCAGCGTTGAAGGAGGCCTGTCTCGCTACAATGAGCAGTTCTTC. It codes for CSVEGGLSRYNEQFF. The chain couples TRBV29-1 to TRBJ2-1; D not certain. The CDR3 has 15 amino acids. Trimming pared 1 base from V and 3 bases from J, leaving 13 bases between. Germline values: CDR1 SQVTM, CDR2 ANQGSEA.

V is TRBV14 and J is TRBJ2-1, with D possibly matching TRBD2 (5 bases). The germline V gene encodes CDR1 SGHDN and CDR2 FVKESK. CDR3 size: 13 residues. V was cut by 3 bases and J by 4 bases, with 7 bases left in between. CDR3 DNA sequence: TGTGCCAGCAGCCAGGACTTTTACAATGAGCAGTTCTTC. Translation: CASSQDFYNEQFF.

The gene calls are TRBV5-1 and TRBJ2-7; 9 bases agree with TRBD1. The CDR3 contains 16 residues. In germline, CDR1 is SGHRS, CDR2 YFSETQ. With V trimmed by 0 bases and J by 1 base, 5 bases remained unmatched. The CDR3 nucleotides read TGCGCCAGCAGCTTGGGGACAGGGGTCTATTCCTACGAGCAGTACTTC. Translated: CASSLGTGVYSYEQYF.

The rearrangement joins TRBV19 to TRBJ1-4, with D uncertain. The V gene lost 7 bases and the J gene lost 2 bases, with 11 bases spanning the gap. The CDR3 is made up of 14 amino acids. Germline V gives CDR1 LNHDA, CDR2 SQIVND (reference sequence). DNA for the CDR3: TGTGCCAGTATCGCGGGTACGACTAATGAAAAACTGTTTTTT. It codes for CASIAGTTNEKLFF.

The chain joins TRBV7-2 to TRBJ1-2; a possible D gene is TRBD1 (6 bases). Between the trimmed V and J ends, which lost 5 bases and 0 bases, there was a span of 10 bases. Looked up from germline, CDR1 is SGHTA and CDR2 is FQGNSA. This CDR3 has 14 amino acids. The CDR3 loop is CASSGWTANYGYTF. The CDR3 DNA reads TGTGCCAGCAGCGGCTGGACAGCTAACTATGGCTACACCTTC.

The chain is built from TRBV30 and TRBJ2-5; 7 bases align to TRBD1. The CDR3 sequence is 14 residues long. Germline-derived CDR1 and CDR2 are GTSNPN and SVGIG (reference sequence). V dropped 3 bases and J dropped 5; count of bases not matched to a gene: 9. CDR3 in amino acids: CAWRRGRDRETQYF. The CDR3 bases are TGTGCCTGGAGGAGGGGGCGCGATCGGGAGACCCAGTACTTC.

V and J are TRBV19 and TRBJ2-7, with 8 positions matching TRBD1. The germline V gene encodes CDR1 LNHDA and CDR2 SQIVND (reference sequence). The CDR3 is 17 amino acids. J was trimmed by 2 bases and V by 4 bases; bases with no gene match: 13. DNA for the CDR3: TGTGCCAGTAGTAGAGCCCGACAGGGGCAAGCCCCCTACGAGCAGTACTTC. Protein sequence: CASSRARQGQAPYEQYF.

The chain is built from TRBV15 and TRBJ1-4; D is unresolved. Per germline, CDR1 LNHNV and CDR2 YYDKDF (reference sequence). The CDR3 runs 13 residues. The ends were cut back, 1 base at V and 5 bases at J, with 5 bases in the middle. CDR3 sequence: CATSRVQNEKLFF. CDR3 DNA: TGTGCCACCAGCAGAGTGCAGAATGAAAAACTGTTTTTT.